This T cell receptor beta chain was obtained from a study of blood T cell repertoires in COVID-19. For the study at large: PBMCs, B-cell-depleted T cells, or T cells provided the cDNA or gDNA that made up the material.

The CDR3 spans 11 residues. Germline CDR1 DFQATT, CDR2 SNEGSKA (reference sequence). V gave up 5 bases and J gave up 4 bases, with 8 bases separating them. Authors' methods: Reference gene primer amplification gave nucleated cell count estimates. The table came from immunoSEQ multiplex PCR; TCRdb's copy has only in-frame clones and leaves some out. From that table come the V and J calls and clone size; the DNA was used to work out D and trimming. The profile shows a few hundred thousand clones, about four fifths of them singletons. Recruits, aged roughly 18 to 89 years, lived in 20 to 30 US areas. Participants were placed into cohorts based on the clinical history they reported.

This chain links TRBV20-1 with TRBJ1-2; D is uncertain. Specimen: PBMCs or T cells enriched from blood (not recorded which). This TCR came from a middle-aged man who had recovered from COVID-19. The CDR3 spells CSALDRYGYTF. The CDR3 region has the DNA TGCAGTGCTCTAGACCGCTATGGCTACACCTTC.